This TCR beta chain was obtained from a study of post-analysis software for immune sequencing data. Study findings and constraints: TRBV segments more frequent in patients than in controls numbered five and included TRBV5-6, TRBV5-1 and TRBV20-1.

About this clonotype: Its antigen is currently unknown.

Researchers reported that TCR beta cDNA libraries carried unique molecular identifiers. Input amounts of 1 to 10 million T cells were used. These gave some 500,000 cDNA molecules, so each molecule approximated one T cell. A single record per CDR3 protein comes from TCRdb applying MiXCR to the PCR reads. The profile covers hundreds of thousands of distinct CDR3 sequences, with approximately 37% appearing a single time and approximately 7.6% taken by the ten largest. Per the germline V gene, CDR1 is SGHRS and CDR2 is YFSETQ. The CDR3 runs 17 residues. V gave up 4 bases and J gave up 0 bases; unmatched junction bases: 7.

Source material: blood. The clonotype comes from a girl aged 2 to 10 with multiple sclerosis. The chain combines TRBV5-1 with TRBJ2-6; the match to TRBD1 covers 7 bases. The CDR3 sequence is CASSPMTGSSGANVLTF. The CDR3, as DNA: TGCGCCAGCAGCCCCATGACAGGGAGCTCTGGGGCCAACGTCCTGACTTTC. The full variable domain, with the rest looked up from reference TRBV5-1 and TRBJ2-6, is KAGVTQTPRYLIKTRGQQVTLSCSPISGHRSVSWYQQTPGQGLQFLFEYFSETQRNKGNFPGRFSGRQFSNSRSEMNVSTLELGDSALYLCASSPMTGSSGANVLTFGAGSRLTVL.